Below, 25 T cell receptor beta chains from the same sample are listed, as sequenced in a study of T-cell reconstitution after alpha-beta-depleted transplantation in children. Molecular barcoding with unique molecular identifiers was used for the TCRbeta library. MiXCR, run by TCRdb on the PCR reads, gives a single entry per CDR3 protein. The sample has about 640,000 distinct CDR3 sequences; 16% are singletons. The sample here was PBMCs from the stem cell graft donor, taken from the stem cell graft. The receptors originated from a human donor who donated a stem cell graft to a child with acute myeloid leukemia.

The chain joins TRBV28 to TRBJ2-7, with 8 bases aligning to TRBD2. Germline CDR1 reads MDHEN; CDR2 reads SYDVKM. The CDR3 runs to 17 residues. V shed 4 bases, J shed 0 bases, and the junction held 11 bases outside the gene matches. CDR3 nucleotides: TGTGCCAGCAGTTCGCGGGGGGACCATTTAAGCTCCTACGAGCAGTACGTC. Encoded protein: CASSSRGDHLSSYEQYV.

CDR3 sequence reads: CASSVQGSYEQYV. The CDR3 bases are TGCGCCAGCAGTGTTCAGGGCTCCTACGAGCAGTACGTC. This chain connects TRBV10-2 to TRBJ2-7; D perhaps matches TRBD1 (5 bases). V was cut by 4 bases and J by 0 bases, with 7 bases left in between. The CDR3 runs 13 residues. In germline, CDR1 is WSHSY, CDR2 SAAADI.

This chain joins TRBV6-1 and TRBJ2-4, with D perhaps TRBD2 (7 bases). CDR1 and CDR2 from the germline V gene are MNHNS and SASEGT. The CDR3 length is 15 residues. V lost 7 bases, J lost 6 bases, and 19 bases lay in between. The CDR3 sequence is CASKGGTLYLNIQYF. The CDR3 DNA is TGTGCCAGCAAGGGGGGGACCCTGTACTTAAACATTCAGTACTTC.

This chain uses TRBV7-2 with TRBJ2-3, with TRBD1 matching over 10 bases. Trimming took 4 bases from V and 4 from J; bases not matched to a gene: 5. CDR1 is SGHTA and CDR2 is FQGNSA in the germline V gene. CDR3 length equals 15 residues. CDR3 sequence reads: CASSWTGGGPDTQYF. Written as DNA, the CDR3 is TGTGCCAGCAGCTGGACAGGGGGGGGCCCAGATACGCAGTATTTT.

This clonotype was seen ten or more times. The genes are TRBV20-1 and TRBJ2-1; 7 nucleotides match TRBD2. V gave up 3 bases and J gave up 10 bases; unmatched junction bases: 3. This CDR3 region has 11 residues. Germline V CDR1 and CDR2: DFQATT, SNEGSKA (reference sequence). CDR3 bases: TGCAGTGCTAGCGGGGGGAGAGAGCAGTTCTTC. This translates into CSASGGREQFF.

The chain joins TRBV25-1 to TRBJ2-3; no clear D gene. The CDR3 has 16 residues. The V end lost 0 bases, the J end lost 5 bases, and 15 bases lay between the germline ends. Germline values: CDR1 MGHDK, CDR2 SYGVNS. The CDR3 region has the DNA TGTGCCAGCAGTGAATATTTCGACGACACCCAAGATACGCAGTATTTT. The encoded protein is CASSEYFDDTQDTQYF.

This clonotype was counted only a few times. The J gene is TRBJ2-1, the V gene TRBV7-7; no definite D call. The germline V gene has CDR1 SSHAT and CDR2 FNYEAQ (reference sequence). The CDR3 is 14 residues long. V was clipped by 2 bases and J by 1 base, with 6 bases between them. The CDR3 nucleotides read TGTGCCAGCAGCTTAACACTATCCTACAATGAGCAGTTCTTC. It is translated as CASSLTLSYNEQFF.

This clonotype was picked up one time. The chain carries TRBV7-8 and TRBJ2-1, with D possibly matching TRBD2 (5 bases). CDR3 length: 14 residues. Trimming shortened V by 7 bases and J by 9 bases, and 19 bases separated the two germline ends. Per germline, CDR1 SGHVS and CDR2 FQNEAQ. The CDR3 region has the DNA TGTGCCAGCACCCCCCGGGGTCAAGTGAGTGAGCAGTTCTTC. This encodes CASTPRGQVSEQFF.

The genes are TRBV6-1 and TRBJ1-5, with D maybe TRBD1 (5 bases). In germline, CDR1 is MNHNS, CDR2 SASEGT. The V end was cut by 4 bases, the J end by 7 bases, with 11 bases between. The CDR3 has 13 residues. The CDR3 DNA is TGTGCCAGCAGTGTATCCAGGGTCCAGCCCCAGCATTTT. It is translated as CASSVSRVQPQHF.

This clonotype was seen more than once but under ten times. V is TRBV4-3 and J is TRBJ2-6; D gene unclear. This CDR3 comprises 15 residues. Germline assignment: CDR1 LGHNA and CDR2 YSLEER. The V gene lost 0 bases and the J gene lost 2 bases, with 5 bases spanning the gap. The CDR3 sequence is CASSQEETGANVLTF. CDR3 nucleotide sequence: TGCGCCAGCAGCCAAGAAGAGACTGGGGCCAACGTCCTGACTTTC.

This clonotype was seen a few times. The chain links TRBV5-1 to TRBJ2-7; D is unresolved. Germline assignment: CDR1 SGHRS and CDR2 YFSETQ. This CDR3 has 15 residues. With 4 bases removed from V and 0 bases from J, the gap between germline ends came to 14 bases. For the CDR3, the DNA is TGCGCCAGCAGCCTCGATATCCTAAGCTCCTACGAGCAGTACTTC. Residues: CASSLDILSSYEQYF. The full variable domain, completed using reference TRBV5-1 and TRBJ2-7, is KAGVTQTPRYLIKTRGQQVTLSCSPISGHRSVSWYQQTPGQGLQFLFEYFSETQRNKGNFPGRFSGRQFSNSRSEMNVSTLELGDSALYLCASSLDILSSYEQYFGPGTRLTVT.

The chain employs TRBV4-3 and TRBJ1-1; 7 nucleotides match TRBD1. The CDR3 has 14 residues. The V gene end was trimmed by 1 base and the J gene end by 4 bases; junction bases not matched to a gene: 3. Per germline, CDR1 LGHNA and CDR2 YSLEER. CDR3 sequence reads: CASSQGQGPTEAFF. DNA for the CDR3: TGCGCCAGCAGCCAAGGACAGGGTCCCACTGAAGCTTTCTTT.

This clonotype was seen a handful of times. V usage is TRBV4-1 and J usage is TRBJ2-6, with D possibly being TRBD1 or TRBD2 (5 bases each). Germline-derived CDR1 and CDR2 are MGHRA and YSYEKL. Trimming pared 6 bases from V and 4 bases from J, leaving 7 bases between. CDR3 size: 13 residues. CDR3 nucleotides: TGCGCCAGCAGTCGGGACGGGGCCAACGTCCTGACTTTC. Translation gives CASSRDGANVLTF.

Many counts were recorded for this clonotype. This chain connects TRBV29-1 to TRBJ2-5; 10 bases align to TRBD1. Germline assignment: CDR1 SQVTM and CDR2 ANQGSEA. The CDR3 consists of 14 residues. Losses at the gene ends were 6 bases for V and 4 bases for J; bases not matched to a gene: 8. DNA of the CDR3: TGCAGCGTCACGGACAGGGGGTCGAGAGAGACCCAGTACTTC. It translates to CSVTDRGSRETQYF.

This clonotype appeared many times. This sequence joins TRBV9 and TRBJ2-7; TRBD2 matches at 8 bases. The germline gives CDR1 SGDLS, CDR2 YYNGEE. The CDR3 extends over 15 amino acids. Trimming at V came to 0 bases and at J to 1 base, leaving 3 bases not matched to a gene. CDR3 residues: CASSVGGGMSYEQYF. The CDR3 DNA reads as TGTGCCAGCAGCGTAGGCGGGGGGATGTCCTACGAGCAGTACTTC.

This clonotype appeared a few times. The V gene is TRBV4-2, the J gene TRBJ2-5; 10 bases fit TRBD2. With 2 bases clipped from V and 2 bases from J, the junction kept 11 bases outside the gene matches. The CDR3 is 18 residues long. Germline lookup yields CDR1 LGHNA and CDR2 YNFKEQ. The CDR3, as DNA: TGTGCCAGCAGCCAATCCCCTTTAGCGGGGGGCCCTCAAGAGACCCAGTACTTC. This codes for CASSQSPLAGGPQETQYF.

This sequence joins TRBV27 and TRBJ2-2; a weak D match, TRBD1 (5 bases). Trimming pared 3 bases from V and 7 bases from J, leaving 9 bases between. There are 13 residues in the CDR3. Germline CDR1 reads MNHEY; CDR2 reads SMNVEV (reference sequence). The chain's CDR3 is CASSFFRDGELFF. The CDR3, as DNA: TGTGCCAGCAGTTTTTTCAGGGACGGGGAGCTGTTTTTT.

The chain is built from TRBV7-2 and TRBJ1-5; D is uncertain. Looked up from germline, CDR1 is SGHTA and CDR2 is FQGNSA. This CDR3 has 15 amino acids. V was pared by 1 base and J by 5 bases, with 12 bases between. For the CDR3, the DNA is TGTGCCAGCAGCTTAGGTGGGCTCCGACATCAGCCCCAGCATTTT. Translating it yields CASSLGGLRHQPQHF.

This clonotype was seen at least ten times. J is TRBJ2-5 and V is TRBV20-1; D may be TRBD1 or TRBD2 (5 bases each). CDR3 length: 13 amino acids. Trimming removed 1 base from V and 4 bases from J, with 10 bases in between. CDR1 is DFQATT, CDR2 SNEGSKA, per germline (reference sequence). Here the CDR3 DNA reads TGCAGTGCTAGAGTCGAGGGGCCAGAGACCCAGTACTTC. This sequence encodes CSARVEGPETQYF.

The rearrangement links TRBV27 to TRBJ2-2; D is possibly TRBD1 (5 bases). The CDR3 has 14 amino acids. CDR1 MNHEY and CDR2 SMNVEV come from the germline V gene (reference sequence). The V gene lost 10 bases and the J gene lost 7 bases, with 19 bases spanning the gap. The CDR3 loop is CATKGARSSGELFF. DNA of the CDR3: TGTGCCACGAAAGGGGCACGTTCGAGCGGGGAGCTGTTTTTT.

This clonotype was seen at least ten times. This chain uses TRBV20-1 with TRBJ1-1; D may be TRBD1 (5 bases). The germline V gene encodes CDR1 DFQATT and CDR2 SNEGSKA (reference sequence). The CDR3 runs to 14 residues. V lost 2 bases, J lost 1 base, and 11 bases lay in between. The CDR3 protein is CSARQGRRNTEAFF. The DNA of the CDR3 is TGCAGTGCTAGACAGGGACGGCGGAACACTGAAGCTTTCTTT.

In this sample, this clonotype turned up a few times. The chain is built from TRBV12-3 or TRBV12-4 and TRBJ1-1; D perhaps matches TRBD1 (6 bases). The CDR3 extends over 17 amino acids. The V end lost 6 bases, the J end lost 0 bases, and 20 bases lay between the germline ends. The CDR3 region has the DNA TGTGCCAGCAGCCCCCCTGGGGGGAGGGGGTTGAACACTGAAGCTTTCTTT. The encoded protein is CASSPPGGRGLNTEAFF.

This chain joins TRBV5-5 and TRBJ2-3, with D tentatively TRBD1 (6 bases). The V gene lost 3 bases and the J gene lost 7 bases, with 18 bases spanning the gap. The CDR3 has 15 amino acids. Per germline, CDR1 SGHKS and CDR2 YYEKEE (reference sequence). Here the CDR3 DNA reads TGTGCCAGCAGCTCAGGGGCCAGCGGAACTAATACGCAGTATTTT. Encoded protein: CASSSGASGTNTQYF.

This clonotype was counted between two and nine times. The chain couples TRBV10-2 to TRBJ2-3; TRBD1 or TRBD2 may be the D gene (5 bases each). The V end was cut by 6 bases, the J end by 3 bases, with 13 bases between. In germline, CDR1 is WSHSY, CDR2 SAAADI. This CDR3 is 14 amino acids long. Here the CDR3 reads CASSPRGATDTQYF. CDR3 DNA: TGCGCCAGCAGCCCTCGAGGGGCTACAGATACGCAGTATTTT.

This chain connects TRBV5-1 to TRBJ2-5; 9 nucleotides align to TRBD2. The CDR3 spans 16 residues. The germline V gene encodes CDR1 SGHRS and CDR2 YFSETQ. V lost 0 bases to trimming and J lost 4 bases; unmatched junction nucleotides: 7. CDR3 sequence (DNA): TGCGCCAGCAGCTTGGATGTTAGCGGGGGAGGAGAGACCCAGTACTTC. It encodes CASSLDVSGGGETQYF.